This T cell receptor beta chain was identified during a study of T cell responses to AZD1222 COVID-19 vaccine. General observations from the study: Of the AZD1222 recipients, only 5 or 6 were seropositive at baseline. Reportedly, nearly half of unique spike TCRs recognized epitopes outside B.1.351/B.1.1.7 mutations.

Using immunoSEQ multiplex PCR, the repertoire was profiled, and TCRdb retains in-frame clones only, with some absent. Of over 150,000 clones listed, 85% to 90% are singletons. This clone has only a few counts. Its target is not known. V lost 6 bases to trimming and J lost 6 bases, with 15 bases between them. The CDR3 totals 14 residues. Germline V gene lookup returns CDR1 SNHLY and CDR2 FYNNEI. The sample in question was peripheral blood, obtained 28 days after the second AZD1222 dose. The V call is TRBV2, the J call TRBJ1-5; D possibly corresponds to TRBD1 (6 bases). This clonotype originated in an adult who received the AZD1222 COVID-19 vaccine. In DNA, the CDR3 is TGTGCCAGCAGCCGACAGGAGGAGAGTCAGCCCCAGCATTTT. Protein product: CASSRQEESQPQHF.